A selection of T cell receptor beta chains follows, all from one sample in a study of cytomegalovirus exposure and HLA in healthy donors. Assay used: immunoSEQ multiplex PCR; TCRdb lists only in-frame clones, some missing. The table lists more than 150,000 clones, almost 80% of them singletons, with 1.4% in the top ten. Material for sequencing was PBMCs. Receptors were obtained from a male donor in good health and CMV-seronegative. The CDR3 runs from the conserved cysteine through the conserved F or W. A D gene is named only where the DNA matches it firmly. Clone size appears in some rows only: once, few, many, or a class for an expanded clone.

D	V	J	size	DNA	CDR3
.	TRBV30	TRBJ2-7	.	TGTGCCTGGAGTGTTAATGGCCGGGGCGAGCAGTACTTC	CAWSVNGRGEQYF
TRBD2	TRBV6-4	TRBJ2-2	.	TGTGCCAGCAGCAAAATGGCTAGCGGGATACTTACCGGGGAGCTGTTTTTT	CASSKMASGILTGELFF
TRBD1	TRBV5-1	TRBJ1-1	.	TGCGCCAGCAGCCCTTTTGGGGGACAGGGAGGGAACACTGAAGCTTTCTTT	CASSPFGGQGGNTEAFF
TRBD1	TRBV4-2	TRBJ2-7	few	TGTGCCAGCAGCACGGGACAGGGGGACTCCTACGAGCAGTACTTC	CASSTGQGDSYEQYF
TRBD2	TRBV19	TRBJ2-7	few	TGTGCCAGTAGTGTGGGACTAGCGGACTCCTACGAGCAGTACTTC	CASSVGLADSYEQYF
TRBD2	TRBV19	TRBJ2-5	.	TGTGCCAGTAGTATGGTAGCGGGGCCCCAAGAGACCCAGTACTTC	CASSMVAGPQETQYF
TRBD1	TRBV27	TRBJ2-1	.	TGTGCCAGCAGTTCCTACGACAGGGTAAGGCAAAATGAGCAGTTCTTC	CASSSYDRVRQNEQFF
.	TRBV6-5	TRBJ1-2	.	TGTGCCAGCAGTCCTTCGGGGGGCGGCTATGGCTACACCTTC	CASSPSGGGYGYTF
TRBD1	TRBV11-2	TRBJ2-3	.	TGTGCCAGCAGCTTAGGCAGGGGGCCCCTTAGCACAGATACGCAGTATTTT	CASSLGRGPLSTDTQYF
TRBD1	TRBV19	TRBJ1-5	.	TGTGCCAGTAGTATTCAGGCAGGGGGTTATAGCAATCAGCCCCAGCATTTT	CASSIQAGGYSNQPQHF
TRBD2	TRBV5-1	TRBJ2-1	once	TGCGCCAGCAGCCTGCTAGCGGGGTCCTACAATGAGCAGTTCTTC	CASSLLAGSYNEQFF
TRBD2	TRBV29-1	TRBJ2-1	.	TGCAGCGTTGAAGAGGGGACTAGCGGGGGGGCCTACAATGAGCAGTTCTTC	CSVEEGTSGGAYNEQFF
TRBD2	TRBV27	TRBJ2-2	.	TGTGCCAGCAGCCCAAAGGACTGGGGAGCGGGAGTTCCCGGGGAGCTGTTTTTT	CASSPKDWGAGVPGELFF
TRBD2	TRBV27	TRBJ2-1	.	TGTGCCACCGGGAGGCGGGATGAGCAGTTCTTC	CATGRRDEQFF
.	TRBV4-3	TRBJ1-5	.	TGCGCCAGCAGCCAAGGTGGTTTTACGGCCCAGCATTTT	CASSQGGFTAQHF
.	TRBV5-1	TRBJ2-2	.	TGCGCCAGCAGCTTGGCCGCGGGCGGGACCGGGGAGCTGTTTTTT	CASSLAAGGTGELFF
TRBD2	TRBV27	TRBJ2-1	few	TGTGCCAGCAGTTTATCTCGTCTAGCGGGGGGCAATGAGCAGTTCTTC	CASSLSRLAGGNEQFF
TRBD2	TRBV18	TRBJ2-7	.	TGTGCCAGCTCACCACTTACGATAACTAGCGGGAGAAACGAGCAGTACTTC	CASSPLTITSGRNEQYF
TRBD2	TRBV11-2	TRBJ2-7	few	TGTGCCAGCAGCTCAAGGACTAGCGGGAGAGGTTACGAGCAGTACTTC	CASSSRTSGRGYEQYF
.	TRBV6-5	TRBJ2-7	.	TGTGCCAGCAGGACAGCGAGCTACGAGCAGTACTTC	CASRTASYEQYF
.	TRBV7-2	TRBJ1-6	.	TGTGCCAGCAGCTTAGGGGGGGAAATAAATTCACCCCTCCACTTT	CASSLGGEINSPLHF
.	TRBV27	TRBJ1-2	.	TGTGCCAGCAGTCGATATCGGACAGCGACTAACTATGGCTACACCTTC	CASSRYRTATNYGYTF
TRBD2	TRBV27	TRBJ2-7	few	TGTGCCAGCAGTTCGTCTAGCGGGGTCTACGAGCAGTACTTC	CASSSSSGVYEQYF
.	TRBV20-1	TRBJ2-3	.	TGCAGTGCTCAAAACACAGATACGCAGTATTTT	CSAQNTDTQYF